The rows below give T cell receptor beta chains drawn from one sample of a study of T cells after somatic rescue of genetic block. Here immunoSEQ multiplex PCR was the method, and the copy in TCRdb shows in-frame clones only, minus some. The sample carries about 67,000 clones, 92% recorded once. Material: peripheral blood mononuclear cells (PBMCs). These receptors all come from a man aged 35-49 years. Both conserved end residues are part of each CDR3.

j_call	v_call	cdr3_aa
TRBJ1-2	TRBV27	CASSGGGYGYTF
TRBJ2-3	TRBV5-4	CAGSTSGRADTQYF
TRBJ1-2	TRBV6-6	CASSYEAPGKNYGYTF
TRBJ2-3	TRBV28	CASSLDRGTDTQYF
TRBJ1-3	TRBV19	CASRFDSRVGNTIYF
TRBJ2-5	TRBV5-6	CASSLGELQETQYF
TRBJ2-2	TRBV30	CAWSVTKSYTGELFF
TRBJ1-5	TRBV10-3	CASRSRGSNQPQHF
TRBJ2-7	TRBV28	CASSHRGSSYEQYF
TRBJ2-1	TRBV6-1	CASISGPTYNEQFF
TRBJ2-1	TRBV18	CASSLATYNEQFF
TRBJ2-5	TRBV12-5	CASGLVLETQYF
TRBJ1-1	TRBV11-3	CASSFPGKNTEAFF
TRBJ2-3	TRBV5-4	CASSRVLTGGSTDTQYF
TRBJ2-7	TRBV5-5	CASSLGTGLYEQYF
TRBJ2-2	TRBV9	CASSVGSTGTSSGELFF
TRBJ2-3	TRBV7-2	CASSAPGNTQYF
TRBJ2-5	TRBV2	CASSEVITEQYF
TRBJ2-1	TRBV18	CASSPYRESSYNEQFF
TRBJ2-6	TRBV5-4	CASRSNRDRGANVLTF
TRBJ2-7	TRBV7-2	CASSLGPGEYEQYF
TRBJ2-2	TRBV7-2	CASSQGYTGELFF
TRBJ1-6	TRBV19	CASSIMGQGGSPLHF
TRBJ2-3	TRBV7-9	CASSIGTVAQYF
TRBJ2-1	TRBV6-5	CASSQPGLNNNEQFF
TRBJ1-4	TRBV6-5	CASGGEKLFF
TRBJ2-1	TRBV11-2	CASSLGLNNEQFF
TRBJ2-3	TRBV15	CATSKGSGGTDTQYF
TRBJ2-7	TRBV9	CASSVGPVYEQYF
TRBJ2-1	TRBV27	CASIYGTSGGPTYNEQFF
TRBJ1-6	TRBV5-1	CASREQTGFRSPLHF
TRBJ1-5	TRBV30	CAWSLQGNQPQHF
TRBJ1-5	TRBV29-1	CSVGQGPNQPQHF
TRBJ2-6	TRBV15	CATSRGLSGANVLTF
TRBJ2-1	TRBV9	CASSVDPSGSSSYNEQFF
TRBJ1-5	TRBV5-3	CARSLRQGRGQPQHF
TRBJ2-7	TRBV7-8	CASSLARPRYEQYF
TRBJ2-5	TRBV18	CASSPIAGGKSSQETQYF
TRBJ1-6	TRBV28	CASSKSGTGSPPLHF
TRBJ2-3	TRBV5-1	CASSSGTDTQYF
TRBJ2-5	TRBV7-9	CASSPGGSFQETQYF
TRBJ1-1	TRBV7-9	CASRQTASMNTEAFF
TRBJ2-2	TRBV7-9	CASIPLGLAGLSNTGELFF
TRBJ2-2	TRBV29-1	CSVVLADTGELFF
TRBJ2-1	TRBV9	CASSAQLSINEQFF